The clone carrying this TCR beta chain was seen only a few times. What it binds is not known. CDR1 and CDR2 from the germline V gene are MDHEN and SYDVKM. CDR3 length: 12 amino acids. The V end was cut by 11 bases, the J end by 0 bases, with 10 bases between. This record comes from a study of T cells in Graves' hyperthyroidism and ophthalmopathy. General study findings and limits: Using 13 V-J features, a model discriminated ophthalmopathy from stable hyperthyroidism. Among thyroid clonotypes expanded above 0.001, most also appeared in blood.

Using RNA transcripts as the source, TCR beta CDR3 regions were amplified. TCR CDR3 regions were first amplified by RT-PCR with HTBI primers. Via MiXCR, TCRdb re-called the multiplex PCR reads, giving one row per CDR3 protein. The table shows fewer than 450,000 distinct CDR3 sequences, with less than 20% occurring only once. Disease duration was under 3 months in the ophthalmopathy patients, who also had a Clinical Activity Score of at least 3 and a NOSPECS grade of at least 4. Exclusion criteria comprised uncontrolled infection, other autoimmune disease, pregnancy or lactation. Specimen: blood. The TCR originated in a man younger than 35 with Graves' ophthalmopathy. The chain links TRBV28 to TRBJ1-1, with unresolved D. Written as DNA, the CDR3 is TGTGCCTCCCGGTCGGTGAACACTGAAGCTTTCTTT. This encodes CASRSVNTEAFF.